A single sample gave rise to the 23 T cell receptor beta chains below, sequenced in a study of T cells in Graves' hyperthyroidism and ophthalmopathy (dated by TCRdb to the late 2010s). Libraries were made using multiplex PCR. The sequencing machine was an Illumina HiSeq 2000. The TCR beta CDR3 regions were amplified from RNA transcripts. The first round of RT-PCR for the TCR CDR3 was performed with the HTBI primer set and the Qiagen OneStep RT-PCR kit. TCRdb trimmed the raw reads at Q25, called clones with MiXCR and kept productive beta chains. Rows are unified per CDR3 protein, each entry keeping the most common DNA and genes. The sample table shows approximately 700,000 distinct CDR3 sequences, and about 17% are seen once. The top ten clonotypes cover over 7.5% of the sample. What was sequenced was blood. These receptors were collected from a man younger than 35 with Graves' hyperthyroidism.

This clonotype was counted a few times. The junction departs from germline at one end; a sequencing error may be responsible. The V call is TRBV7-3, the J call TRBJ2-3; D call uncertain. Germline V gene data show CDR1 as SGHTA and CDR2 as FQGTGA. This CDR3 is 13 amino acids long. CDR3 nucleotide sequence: TGTGCCGGCAGTTCCGACGGCACAGATACGCAGTATTTT. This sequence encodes CAGSSDGTDTQYF.

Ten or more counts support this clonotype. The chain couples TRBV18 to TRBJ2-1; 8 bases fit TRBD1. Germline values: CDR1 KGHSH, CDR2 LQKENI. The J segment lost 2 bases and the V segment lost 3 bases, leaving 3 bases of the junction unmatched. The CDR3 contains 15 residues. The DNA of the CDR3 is TGTGCCAGCTCACCCCAGGGGGCCCCCTACAATGAGCAGTTCTTC. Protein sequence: CASSPQGAPYNEQFF.

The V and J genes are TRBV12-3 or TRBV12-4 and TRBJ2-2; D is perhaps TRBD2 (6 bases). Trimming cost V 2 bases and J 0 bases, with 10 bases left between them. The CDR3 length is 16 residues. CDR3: CASSLIAGPNTGELFF. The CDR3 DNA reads TGTGCCAGCAGTTTAATTGCGGGACCGAACACCGGGGAGCTGTTTTTT.

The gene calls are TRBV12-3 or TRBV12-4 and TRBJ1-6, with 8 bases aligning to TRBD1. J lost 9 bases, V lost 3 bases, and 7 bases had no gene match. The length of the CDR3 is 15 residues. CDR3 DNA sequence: TGTGCCAGCAGTTTTGGGACAGGACGATTTTCACCCCTCCACTTT. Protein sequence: CASSFGTGRFSPLHF.

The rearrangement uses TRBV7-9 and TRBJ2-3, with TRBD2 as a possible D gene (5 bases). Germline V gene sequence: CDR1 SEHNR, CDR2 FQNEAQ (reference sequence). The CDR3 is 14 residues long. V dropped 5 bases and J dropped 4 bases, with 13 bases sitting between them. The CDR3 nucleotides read TGTGCCAGCAGCCCTACTAGGGCATCAGATACGCAGTATTTT. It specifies CASSPTRASDTQYF.

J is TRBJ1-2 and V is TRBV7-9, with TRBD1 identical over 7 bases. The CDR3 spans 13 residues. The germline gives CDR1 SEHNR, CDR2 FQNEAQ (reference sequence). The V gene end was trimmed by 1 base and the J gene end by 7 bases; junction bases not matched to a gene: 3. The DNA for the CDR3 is TGTGCCAGCAGCTTAGGGACAGGTGTTGGCTACACCTTC. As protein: CASSLGTGVGYTF.

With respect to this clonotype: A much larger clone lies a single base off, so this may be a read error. The CDR3 region is CASSSDIYYGYTF. The CDR3 DNA reads as TGTGCCAGCAGTTCGGACATTTACTATGGCTACACCTTC. The chain joins TRBV12-3 or TRBV12-4 to TRBJ1-2; possible D gene TRBD1, 5 bases. V was clipped by 4 bases and J by 3 bases, with 9 bases between them. The CDR3 covers 13 residues.

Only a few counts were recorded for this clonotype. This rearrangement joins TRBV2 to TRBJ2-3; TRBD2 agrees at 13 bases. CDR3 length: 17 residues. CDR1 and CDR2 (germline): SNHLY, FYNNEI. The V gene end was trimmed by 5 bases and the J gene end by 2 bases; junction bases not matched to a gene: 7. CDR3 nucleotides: TGTGCCAGCAGTCGGACTAGCGGGAGTTTCAACACAGATACGCAGTATTTT. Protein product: CASSRTSGSFNTDTQYF.

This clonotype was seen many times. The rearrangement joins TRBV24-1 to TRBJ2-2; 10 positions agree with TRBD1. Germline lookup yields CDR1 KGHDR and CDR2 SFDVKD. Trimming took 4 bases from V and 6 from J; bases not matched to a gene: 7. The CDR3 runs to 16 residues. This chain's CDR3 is CATSEPGQGIPGELFF. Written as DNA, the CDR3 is TGTGCCACCAGTGAACCGGGACAGGGGATTCCCGGGGAGCTGTTTTTT.

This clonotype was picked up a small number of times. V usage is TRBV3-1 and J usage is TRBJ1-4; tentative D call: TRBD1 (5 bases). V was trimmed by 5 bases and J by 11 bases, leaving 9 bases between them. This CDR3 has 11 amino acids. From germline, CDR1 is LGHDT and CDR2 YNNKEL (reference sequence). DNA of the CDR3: TGTGCCAGCAGCGCCCGGGACAAACTGTTTTTT. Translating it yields CASSARDKLFF.

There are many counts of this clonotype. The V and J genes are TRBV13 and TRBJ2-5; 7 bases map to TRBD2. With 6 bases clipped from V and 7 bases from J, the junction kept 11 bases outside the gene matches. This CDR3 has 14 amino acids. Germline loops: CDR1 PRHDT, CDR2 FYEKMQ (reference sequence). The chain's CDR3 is CASRTLAETSTQYF. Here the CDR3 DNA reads TGTGCCAGCAGAACTCTAGCGGAGACTTCGACCCAGTACTTC.

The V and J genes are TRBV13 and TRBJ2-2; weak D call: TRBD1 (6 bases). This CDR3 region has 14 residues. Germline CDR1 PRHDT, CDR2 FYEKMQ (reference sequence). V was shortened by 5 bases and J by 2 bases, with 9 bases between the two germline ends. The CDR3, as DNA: TGTGCCAGCAGCAGGGGACAAAACACCGGGGAGCTGTTTTTT. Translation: CASSRGQNTGELFF.

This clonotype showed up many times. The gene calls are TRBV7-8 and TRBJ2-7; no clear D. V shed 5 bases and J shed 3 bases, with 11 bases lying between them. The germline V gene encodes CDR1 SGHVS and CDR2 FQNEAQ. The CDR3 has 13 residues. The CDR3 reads CASSVLSSYEQYF. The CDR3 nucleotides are TGTGCCAGCAGCGTTCTAAGTAGCTACGAGCAGTACTTC. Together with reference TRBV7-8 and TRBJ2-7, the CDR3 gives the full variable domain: GAGVSQSPRYKVAKRGQDVALRCDPISGHVSLFWYQQALGQGPEFLTYFQNEAQLDKSGLPSDRFFAERPEGSVSTLKIQRTQQEDSAVYLCASSVLSSYEQYFGPGTRLTVT.

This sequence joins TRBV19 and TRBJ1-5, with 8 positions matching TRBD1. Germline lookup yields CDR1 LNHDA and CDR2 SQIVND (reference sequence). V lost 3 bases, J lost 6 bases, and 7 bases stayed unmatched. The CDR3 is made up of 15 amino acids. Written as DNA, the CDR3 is TGTGCCAGTAGTATTCAGGGGGCGTCGGGTCAGCCCCAGCATTTT. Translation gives CASSIQGASGQPQHF. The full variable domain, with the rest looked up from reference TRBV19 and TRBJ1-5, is DGGITQSPKYLFRKEGQNVTLSCEQNLNHDAMYWYRQDPGQGLRLIYYSQIVNDFQKGDIAEGYSVSREKKESFPLTVTSAQKNPTAFYLCASSIQGASGQPQHFGDGTRLSIL.

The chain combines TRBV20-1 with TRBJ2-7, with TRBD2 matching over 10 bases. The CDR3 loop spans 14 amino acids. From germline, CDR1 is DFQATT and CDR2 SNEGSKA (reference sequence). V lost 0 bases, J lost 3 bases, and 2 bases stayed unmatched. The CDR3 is CSARDSGGFYEQYF. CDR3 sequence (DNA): TGCAGTGCTAGAGATAGCGGGGGGTTCTACGAGCAGTACTTC.

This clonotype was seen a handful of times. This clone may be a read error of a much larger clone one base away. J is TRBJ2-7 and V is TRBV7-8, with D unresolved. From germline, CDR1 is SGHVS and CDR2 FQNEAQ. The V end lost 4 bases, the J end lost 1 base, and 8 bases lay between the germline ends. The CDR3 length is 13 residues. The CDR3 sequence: CASSCDGSYEQYF. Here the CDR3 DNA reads TGTGCCAGCAGCTGCGACGGTTCCTACGAGCAGTACTTC.

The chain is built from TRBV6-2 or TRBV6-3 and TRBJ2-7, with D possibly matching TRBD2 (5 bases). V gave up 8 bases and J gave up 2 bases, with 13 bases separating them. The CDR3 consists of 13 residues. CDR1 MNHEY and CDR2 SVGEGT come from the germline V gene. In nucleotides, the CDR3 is TGTGCCAGCCTGTTCGAGGGCACCTACGAGCAGTACTTC. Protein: CASLFEGTYEQYF.

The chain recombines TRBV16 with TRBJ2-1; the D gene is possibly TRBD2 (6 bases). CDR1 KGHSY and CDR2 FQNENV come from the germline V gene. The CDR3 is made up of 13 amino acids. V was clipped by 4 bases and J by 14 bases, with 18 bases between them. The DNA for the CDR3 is TGTGCCAGCAGCCTACAGGAGCGGGTCGAAAAGTTCTTC. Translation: CASSLQERVEKFF.

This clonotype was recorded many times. DNA of the CDR3: TGTGCCAGCAGCCTAACTGCCAGCGAGCAGTACTTC. It yields the protein CASSLTASEQYF. This rearrangement joins TRBV7-2 to TRBJ2-7, with unresolved D. Germline V gene sequence: CDR1 SGHTA, CDR2 FQGNSA. Between the trimmed V and J ends, which lost 5 bases and 6 bases, there was a span of 11 bases. This CDR3 has 12 amino acids.

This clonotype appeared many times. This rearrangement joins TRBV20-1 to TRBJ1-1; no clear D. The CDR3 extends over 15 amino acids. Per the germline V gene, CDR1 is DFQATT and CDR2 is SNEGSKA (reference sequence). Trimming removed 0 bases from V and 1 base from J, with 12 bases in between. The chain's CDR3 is CSAREVGQPNTEAFF. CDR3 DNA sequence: TGCAGTGCTAGAGAGGTCGGGCAGCCGAACACTGAAGCTTTCTTT.

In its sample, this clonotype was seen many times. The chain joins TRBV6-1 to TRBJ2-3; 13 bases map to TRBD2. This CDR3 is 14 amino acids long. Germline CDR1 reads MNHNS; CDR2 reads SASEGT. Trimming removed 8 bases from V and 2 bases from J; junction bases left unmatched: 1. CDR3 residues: CASGTSGVTDTQYF. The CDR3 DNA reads TGTGCCAGCGGGACTAGCGGGGTCACAGATACGCAGTATTTT.

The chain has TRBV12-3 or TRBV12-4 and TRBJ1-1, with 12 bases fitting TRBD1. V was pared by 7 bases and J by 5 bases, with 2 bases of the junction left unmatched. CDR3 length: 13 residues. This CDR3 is CASKGQGATEAFF. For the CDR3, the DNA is TGTGCCAGCAAGGGACAGGGGGCGACTGAAGCTTTCTTT.

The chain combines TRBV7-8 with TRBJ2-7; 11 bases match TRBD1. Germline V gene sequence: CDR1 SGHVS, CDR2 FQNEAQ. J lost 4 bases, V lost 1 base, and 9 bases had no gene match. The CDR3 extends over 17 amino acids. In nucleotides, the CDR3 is TGTGCCAGCAGCTTAGGCGTAGGGACAGGGGGTTTTTACGAGCAGTACTTC. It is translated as CASSLGVGTGGFYEQYF.